These 26 T cell receptor beta chains were sequenced from one sample in a study of cytomegalovirus exposure and HLA in healthy donors (dated by TCRdb to 2016 to 2017). Library creation used the immunoSEQ multiplex PCR assay. For the multiplex PCR, a mixture combining 60 forward primers for TCR Vbeta segments and 13 reverse primers for TCR Jbeta segments was used. TCRdb took this table from immuneACCESS and kept in-frame rearrangements with V and J called. Such tables lack part of the clones; where checked against another copy, unresolved V genes explain under half of the gap, and the rest is unexplained. In all, the sample holds about 140,000 clones, and roughly four fifths of those were seen once. The ten most abundant clones make up roughly 3.2% of the sample. Sequences were obtained from PBMCs. Every receptor here comes from a man between 18 and 35 years old in good health and CMV-seropositive.

This clone has just a few counts. V is TRBV9 and J is TRBJ2-1, with D possibly TRBD2 on 5 matching bases. The germline V and J ends were trimmed by 3 bases and 1 base, with 11 bases remaining between them. The CDR3 extends over 15 amino acids. Germline CDR1 and CDR2: SGDLS and YYNGEE. As DNA, the CDR3 is TGTGCCAGCAGCGCACTGGGAGTTTCCTACAATGAGCAGTTCTTC. Its protein product is CASSALGVSYNEQFF.

V and J are TRBV30 and TRBJ2-1, with TRBD1 identical over 7 bases. V dropped 5 bases and J dropped 9; count of bases not matched to a gene: 16. This CDR3 is 15 amino acids long. The V gene's germline CDR1 is GTSNPN and CDR2 SVGIG (reference sequence). The CDR3 DNA sequence: TGTGCCTGGGGGGCTATGGGGTCGGCAGGGGGTGAGCAGTTCTTC. It codes for CAWGAMGSAGGEQFF.

The gene calls are TRBV29-1 and TRBJ2-1, with D maybe TRBD1 (6 bases). With 3 bases removed from V and 3 bases from J, the gap between germline ends came to 6 bases. Germline CDR1 is SQVTM and CDR2 is ANQGSEA. This CDR3 contains 12 residues. DNA for the CDR3: TGCAGCGTTGAGGACAGCTACAATGAGCAGTTCTTC. As protein: CSVEDSYNEQFF.

The CDR3 spells CASNSRQGNEQYF. CDR3 nucleotides: TGTGCCAGCAACTCGAGACAGGGCAACGAGCAGTACTTC. The chain couples TRBV27 to TRBJ2-7; TRBD1 matches 7 bases. After removal of 7 bases from V and 5 bases from J, the junction contained 8 bases not matched to a gene. Germline V CDR1 and CDR2: MNHEY, SMNVEV (reference sequence). This CDR3 comprises 13 residues.

V is TRBV6-6 and J is TRBJ1-2; 10 nucleotides match TRBD1. The junction had 4 bases not matched to a gene; V was cut back by 2 bases and J by 4 bases. The germline CDR1 and CDR2 sequences are MNHNY and SVGAGI (reference sequence). The CDR3 consists of 15 residues. Here the CDR3 reads CASSYDRGRSYGYTF. CDR3 nucleotides: TGTGCCAGCAGTTACGACAGGGGGCGCTCCTATGGCTACACCTTC.

V and J are TRBV19 and TRBJ2-7, with 10 bases matching TRBD2. In germline, CDR1 is LNHDA, CDR2 SQIVND (reference sequence). This CDR3 has 14 residues. Trimming cost V 5 bases and J 3 bases; bases outside gene matches: 4. The CDR3 sequence is CASSLLAGDYEQYF. CDR3 DNA sequence: TGTGCCAGTAGTCTCCTAGCGGGAGACTACGAGCAGTACTTC. Full variable domain (missing parts from reference TRBV19 and TRBJ2-7): DGGITQSPKYLFRKEGQNVTLSCEQNLNHDAMYWYRQDPGQGLRLIYYSQIVNDFQKGDIAEGYSVSREKKESFPLTVTSAQKNPTAFYLCASSLLAGDYEQYFGPGTRLTVT.

The rearrangement joins TRBV15 to TRBJ2-3; D remains unclear. V lost 3 bases and J 0 bases, leaving 19 bases between the germline ends. The germline V gene has CDR1 LNHNV and CDR2 YYDKDF (reference sequence). The CDR3 runs 18 residues. The CDR3: CATSSGVLRPNSTDTQYF. Here the CDR3 DNA reads TGTGCCACCAGCAGCGGAGTCCTCCGACCAAATAGCACAGATACGCAGTATTTT.

Regarding this clone: Different DNA sequences within this sample yield the same CDR3. The V call is TRBV28, the J call TRBJ1-1; D gene uncertain. Germline V lookup: CDR1 MDHEN, CDR2 SYDVKM. The length of the CDR3 is 12 residues. V was cut by 1 base and J by 6 bases, with 6 bases left in between. The CDR3 region is CASSLLGAEAFF. CDR3 nucleotides: TGTGCCAGCAGTTTATTGGGCGCTGAAGCTTTCTTT.

This rearrangement joins TRBV19 to TRBJ1-2; tentatively, D is TRBD1 (5 bases). The germline V gene has CDR1 LNHDA and CDR2 SQIVND (reference sequence). This CDR3 has 13 residues. With 5 bases removed from V and 4 bases from J, the gap between germline ends came to 11 bases. The CDR3 loop reads CASSPGVGYGYTF. CDR3 nucleotides: TGTGCCAGTAGTCCGGGGGTTGGCTATGGCTACACCTTC.

The chain links TRBV11-2 to TRBJ2-7; TRBD1 matches 10 bases. The junction had 3 bases not matched to a gene; V was cut back by 4 bases and J by 3 bases. The length of the CDR3 is 14 residues. Germline V gene lookup returns CDR1 SGHAT and CDR2 FQNNGV. As DNA, the CDR3 is TGTGCCAGCAGCTGGGGACAGGGGAGCTACGAGCAGTACTTC. Translating it yields CASSWGQGSYEQYF.

This chain uses TRBV2 with TRBJ1-1; 8 nucleotides agree with TRBD1. After removal of 8 bases from V and 0 bases from J, the junction contained 11 bases not matched to a gene. Germline V gene lookup returns CDR1 SNHLY and CDR2 FYNNEI. The CDR3 is 16 amino acids. The CDR3 loop is CASRRTGRTMNTEAFF. CDR3 bases: TGTGCCAGCCGGAGGACAGGGCGAACAATGAACACTGAAGCTTTCTTT.

This rearrangement joins TRBV4-1 to TRBJ2-7; TRBD1 might be the D (6 bases). The CDR3 covers 15 residues. V lost 1 base, J lost 7 bases, and 17 bases lay in between. Germline V lookup: CDR1 MGHRA, CDR2 YSYEKL. The CDR3 sequence is CASSQARDILGEQYF. CDR3 nucleotide sequence: TGCGCCAGCAGCCAAGCCCGGGACATATTGGGGGAGCAGTACTTC.

J is TRBJ2-1 and V is TRBV11-2; 10 nucleotides align to TRBD2. V shed 5 bases and J 7 bases; nucleotides not matched to a gene: 8. Germline V CDR1 and CDR2: SGHAT, FQNNGV. This CDR3 region has 15 residues. CDR3 loop: CASSLTSGKVNEQFF. CDR3 bases: TGTGCCAGCAGCCTAACTAGCGGGAAGGTGAATGAGCAGTTCTTC. The full variable domain, completed using reference TRBV11-2 and TRBJ2-1, is EAGVAQSPRYKIIEKRQSVAFWCNPISGHATLYWYQQILGQGPKLLIQFQNNGVVDDSQLPKDRFSAERLKGVDSTLKIQPAKLEDSAVYLCASSLTSGKVNEQFFGPGTRLTVL.

This rearrangement joins TRBV19 to TRBJ2-2; TRBD1 agrees at 9 bases. Germline-derived CDR1 and CDR2 are LNHDA and SQIVND (reference sequence). This CDR3 has 16 residues. Germline trimming cut 3 bases from V and 6 bases from J; bases unmatched to any gene: 8. This CDR3 reads CASSIGTGNWAGELFF. CDR3 in DNA: TGTGCCAGTAGTATTGGGACAGGGAATTGGGCCGGGGAGCTGTTTTTT.

Turning to this clone: Mismatch with germline at one junction end may stem from a read error. The genes are TRBV7-9 and TRBJ2-5; a weak D match, TRBD2 (5 bases). CDR3 length equals 16 residues. Germline CDR1 reads SEHNR; CDR2 reads FQNEAQ (reference sequence). In nucleotides, the CDR3 is TGTTCCAGCAGCCCCCGGACTGTACGGTACCAAGAGACCCAGTACTTC. This gives the protein CSSSPRTVRYQETQYF.

The DNA of the CDR3 is TGTGCCAGCAGCTTAGGCGAGGGGGAATTCCCCGGGGAGCTGTTTTTT. This gives the protein CASSLGEGEFPGELFF. The rearrangement uses TRBV7-9 and TRBJ2-2; maybe TRBD1 (6 bases). Trimming shortened V by 1 base and J by 6 bases, and 15 bases separated the two germline ends. Germline CDR1 and CDR2: SEHNR and FQNEAQ (reference sequence). This CDR3 has 16 residues.

The chain links TRBV7-2 to TRBJ2-7; the match to TRBD2 covers 8 bases. Trimming took 5 bases from V and 2 from J; bases not matched to a gene: 8. This CDR3 contains 15 residues. Germline lookup yields CDR1 SGHTA and CDR2 FQGNSA. CDR3 sequence (DNA): TGTGCCAGCAGCGTAGGGACTAGTCTTCCCTACGAGCAGTACTTC. It specifies CASSVGTSLPYEQYF.

This chain joins TRBV5-4 and TRBJ2-2; 8 nucleotides agree with TRBD1. Unmatched junction bases numbered 7, after V lost 4 bases and J lost 5 bases. The V gene's germline CDR1 is SGHNT and CDR2 YYREEE (reference sequence). This CDR3 has 15 amino acids. CDR3 sequence reads: CASSPGQGRTGELFF. The CDR3 DNA reads TGTGCCAGCAGCCCTGGACAGGGAAGGACCGGGGAGCTGTTTTTT. Looking up the rest from reference TRBV5-4 and TRBJ2-2 gives the full variable domain: ETGVTQSPTHLIKTRGQQVTLRCSSQSGHNTVSWYQQALGQGPQFIFQYYREEENGRGNFPPRFSGLQFPNYSSELNVNALELDDSALYLCASSPGQGRTGELFFGEGSRLTVL.

The chain is built from TRBV6-6 and TRBJ1-4; 9 bases are shared with TRBD1. The V gene's germline CDR1 is MNHNY and CDR2 SVGAGI (reference sequence). The CDR3 is 16 amino acids. V lost 5 bases to trimming and J lost 7 bases; unmatched junction nucleotides: 11. Written as DNA, the CDR3 is TGTGCCAGCAGTCGCCCTGGGACAGGGTCGGGTGAAAAACTGTTTTTT. As protein: CASSRPGTGSGEKLFF.

This chain links TRBV5-1 with TRBJ1-4; 7 bases line up with TRBD1. The CDR3 length is 15 residues. With V trimmed by 1 base and J by 8 bases, 8 bases remained unmatched. Germline assignment: CDR1 SGHRS and CDR2 YFSETQ. CDR3 loop: CASSLLGTDGEKLFF. As DNA, the CDR3 is TGCGCCAGCAGCTTGTTAGGGACAGACGGCGAAAAACTGTTTTTT.

The chain carries TRBV18 and TRBJ2-7; TRBD2 agrees at 8 bases. Germline V gene data show CDR1 as KGHSH and CDR2 as LQKENI. With 3 bases clipped from V and 3 bases from J, the junction kept 4 bases outside the gene matches. There are 14 residues in the CDR3. CDR3 in DNA: TGTGCCAGCTCACCCCGGGGGGGTATCTACGAGCAGTACTTC. It yields the protein CASSPRGGIYEQYF.

The chain employs TRBV27 and TRBJ1-3, with 7 nucleotides matching TRBD1. V lost 3 bases, J lost 7 bases, and 3 bases stayed unmatched. Per germline, CDR1 MNHEY and CDR2 SMNVEV (reference sequence). The CDR3 has 13 residues. The CDR3 protein is CASSLGRGNTIYF. Here the CDR3 DNA reads TGTGCCAGCAGTTTGGGCAGGGGGAACACCATATATTTT.

With regard to this clone: At one end, the junction sequence differs from germline, possibly due to a read error. The rearrangement uses TRBV7-9 and TRBJ2-1, with a tentative D call TRBD2 (7 bases). Germline loops: CDR1 SEHNR, CDR2 FQNEAQ (reference sequence). This CDR3 has 17 residues. CDR3 DNA: TGTTCCAGCAGCCCTAGAGGGGGGGGTAGCTCCTACAATGAGCAGTTCTTC. It codes for CSSSPRGGGSSYNEQFF.

This chain connects TRBV2 to TRBJ2-7, with TRBD1 as a possible D gene (5 bases). CDR1 is SNHLY, CDR2 FYNNEI, per germline. This CDR3 spans 16 amino acids. Trimming pared 0 bases from V and 3 bases from J, leaving 15 bases between. CDR3 DNA sequence: TGTGCCAGCAGTGAAGCATTAGGTCAGGGCCACTACGAGCAGTACTTC. It yields the protein CASSEALGQGHYEQYF.

J is TRBJ2-7 and V is TRBV5-4; D call uncertain. Trimming removed 0 bases from V and 6 bases from J, with 16 bases in between. This CDR3 contains 15 residues. The V gene's germline CDR1 is SGHNT and CDR2 YYREEE (reference sequence). For the CDR3, the DNA is TGTGCCAGCAGCTTGGATTTTTTCATCGGCGGCGAGCAGTACTTC. Its protein product is CASSLDFFIGGEQYF.

The chain carries TRBV2 and TRBJ2-7, with 10 bases identical to TRBD1. There are 14 residues in the CDR3. Germline lookup yields CDR1 SNHLY and CDR2 FYNNEI. The V segment lost 7 bases and the J segment 1 base; nucleotides outside the gene matches: 4. CDR3 residues: CASTRTGGSYEQYF. The DNA for the CDR3 is TGTGCCAGCACTCGGACAGGGGGTTCCTACGAGCAGTACTTC. The entire variable domain, with the rest obtained from reference TRBV2 and TRBJ2-7, is as follows: EPEVTQTPSHQVTQMGQEVILRCVPISNHLYFYWYRQILGQKVEFLVSFYNNEISEKSEIFDDQFSVERPDGSNFTLKIRSTKLEDSAMYFCASTRTGGSYEQYFGPGTRLTVT.